These 21 T cell receptor beta chains originate from one sample sequenced in a study of CD4 T cells in relation to SARS-CoV-2 and coronaviruses. Their antigen targets remain unknown. Clones were sequenced by immunoSEQ multiplex PCR, and TCRdb holds only the in-frame ones, with some missing. There are 25,000 to 30,000 clones in the sample; 60% to 85% occur only once, and 16% lies in the top ten. The unexposed donors gave CD4+ T cells in about 2010-2019, prior to COVID-19. CD4+ T cells were isolated from the cells after more than nine days of culture. Sequencing input: CD4+ T cells from PBMCs, cultured in vitro. These receptors were collected from a human donor in good health.

V and J are TRBV6-2 or TRBV6-3 and TRBJ1-1; D is perhaps TRBD1 (5 bases). CDR1 MNHEY and CDR2 SVGEGT come from the germline V gene. V gave up 5 bases and J gave up 1 base, with 14 bases separating them. The CDR3 is 15 amino acids. CDR3 nucleotide sequence: TGTGCCAGCAGTCTGATCGCAGGGCCGAACACTGAAGCTTTCTTT. Amino acid sequence: CASSLIAGPNTEAFF.

The sample holds a few counts of this clone. The rearrangement joins TRBV9 to TRBJ1-3; TRBD1 is a possible D gene (5 bases). The CDR3 covers 18 residues. Between the trimmed V and J ends, which lost 0 bases and 0 bases, there was a span of 16 bases. Germline loops: CDR1 SGDLS, CDR2 YYNGEE. CDR3 DNA sequence: TGTGCCAGCAGCGTAGCTACGGGGGGGGAACTCTCTGGAAACACCATATATTTT. It yields the protein CASSVATGGELSGNTIYF. The complete variable domain, with remaining parts taken from reference TRBV9 and TRBJ1-3, reads DSGVTQTPKHLITATGQRVTLRCSPRSGDLSVYWYQQSLDQGLQFLIQYYNGEERAKGNILERFSAQQFPDLHSELNLSSLELGDSALYFCASSVATGGELSGNTIYFGEGSWLTVV.

This sequence joins TRBV5-1 and TRBJ1-1, with TRBD1 as a possible D gene (6 bases). V was cut by 3 bases and J by 4 bases, with 16 bases left in between. Germline V lookup: CDR1 SGHRS, CDR2 YFSETQ. The CDR3 length is 15 residues. The CDR3: CASSWGGGPSTEAFF. CDR3 bases: TGCGCCAGCAGCTGGGGCGGGGGGCCGAGCACTGAAGCTTTCTTT.

The J gene is TRBJ2-1, the V gene TRBV5-1, with TRBD1 identical over 8 bases. Losses at the gene ends were 4 bases for V and 0 bases for J; bases not matched to a gene: 6. The germline gives CDR1 SGHRS, CDR2 YFSETQ. The CDR3 totals 16 residues. CDR3 bases: TGCGCCAGCAGCCCAGGACAGGGTAGCTCCTACAATGAGCAGTTCTTC. It translates to CASSPGQGSSYNEQFF.

A few counts support this clone. The chain uses TRBV6-6 and TRBJ2-2; possibly TRBD1 for D (5 bases). In germline, CDR1 is MNHNY, CDR2 SVGAGI (reference sequence). Trimming shortened V by 6 bases and J by 3 bases, and 8 bases separated the two germline ends. This CDR3 is 13 amino acids long. The CDR3 here is CASSRADTGELFF. CDR3 DNA: TGTGCCAGCAGCAGGGCGGACACCGGGGAGCTGTTTTTT.

The CDR3 sequence is CASSRTGSNYGYTF. The CDR3 DNA follows: TGTGCCAGCAGCCGGACAGGGTCTAACTATGGCTACACCTTC. This rearrangement joins TRBV3-1 (or the pseudogene TRBV3-2) to TRBJ1-2; 8 bases map to TRBD1. V lost 4 bases to trimming and J lost 0 bases; unmatched junction nucleotides: 1. The CDR3 has 14 residues. Germline lookup yields CDR1 LGHDT and CDR2 YNNKEL (reference sequence).

This clone has just a few counts. The chain employs TRBV27 and TRBJ2-2; D is possibly TRBD1 (5 bases). From germline, CDR1 is MNHEY and CDR2 SMNVEV (reference sequence). V gave up 2 bases and J gave up 0 bases, with 10 bases separating them. There are 16 residues in the CDR3. The CDR3 nucleotides read TGTGCCAGCAGTTTACGGCAGGGCACGAACACCGGGGAGCTGTTTTTT. Protein product: CASSLRQGTNTGELFF.

V is TRBV3-1 (or the pseudogene TRBV3-2) and J is TRBJ2-3; D unclear. CDR1 is LGHDT, CDR2 YNNKEL, per germline (reference sequence). The germline V and J ends were trimmed by 0 bases and 3 bases, with 7 bases remaining between them. This CDR3 region has 14 residues. The CDR3 spells CASSQEFRTDTQYF. The CDR3 DNA follows: TGTGCCAGCAGCCAAGAGTTTAGGACAGATACGCAGTATTTT.

The genes are TRBV27 and TRBJ2-5, with TRBD2 matching over 12 bases. The V segment lost 6 bases and the J segment 5 bases; nucleotides outside the gene matches: 7. This CDR3 is built from 15 residues. Germline CDR1 reads MNHEY; CDR2 reads SMNVEV (reference sequence). CDR3 coding DNA: TGTGCCAGCAGACTACGGACTAGCGGGATTGAGACCCAGTACTTC. Protein product: CASRLRTSGIETQYF.

This rearrangement joins TRBV7-7 to TRBJ1-1; D call uncertain. Per germline, CDR1 SSHAT and CDR2 FNYEAQ (reference sequence). The CDR3 runs to 13 residues. The V gene lost 6 bases and the J gene lost 6 bases, with 14 bases spanning the gap. The CDR3 bases are TGTGCCAGCAGTCGGGATCTTGGTGCTGAAGCTTTCTTT. Translated: CASSRDLGAEAFF.

The chain combines TRBV9 with TRBJ1-5; D uncertain. From germline, CDR1 is SGDLS and CDR2 YYNGEE. The V end was cut by 2 bases, the J end by 4 bases, with 13 bases between. The CDR3 sequence is 15 residues long. CDR3 region: CASSVGLGLNQPQHF. The CDR3 DNA sequence: TGTGCCAGCAGCGTGGGTCTAGGACTAAATCAGCCCCAGCATTTT.

The rearrangement uses TRBV5-1 and TRBJ2-7; 9 bases fit TRBD2. V lost 0 bases and J lost 7; bases outside the gene matches: 8. The germline CDR1 and CDR2 sequences are SGHRS and YFSETQ. The CDR3 totals 15 residues. The DNA of the CDR3 is TGCGCCAGCAGCTTGGACGGCGGGAGGGCCCGGGAGCAGTACTTC. Its protein product is CASSLDGGRAREQYF.

The rearrangement links TRBV5-1 to TRBJ1-2; TRBD1 agrees at 7 bases. Germline loops: CDR1 SGHRS, CDR2 YFSETQ. V shed 4 bases and J 3 bases; nucleotides not matched to a gene: 3. This CDR3 contains 13 residues. The CDR3 nucleotides are TGCGCCAGCAGCACGGGACAGTACTATGGCTACACCTTC. It translates to CASSTGQYYGYTF.

The chain uses TRBV19 and TRBJ1-2; D is ambiguous. Trimming left V 5 bases short and J 4 bases short, with 8 bases between. This CDR3 has 12 residues. Germline assignment: CDR1 LNHDA and CDR2 SQIVND (reference sequence). CDR3 in DNA: TGTGCCAGTAGTCGGGATACCTATGGCTACACCTTC. It translates to CASSRDTYGYTF. Supplemented by reference TRBV19 and TRBJ1-2, the full variable domain reads DGGITQSPKYLFRKEGQNVTLSCEQNLNHDAMYWYRQDPGQGLRLIYYSQIVNDFQKGDIAEGYSVSREKKESFPLTVTSAQKNPTAFYLCASSRDTYGYTFGSGTRLTVV.

The CDR3 DNA follows: TGCGCCAGCAGCCAAACCGGGACAGGGGGCCGGGAGCAGTACTTC. This codes for CASSQTGTGGREQYF. The genes are TRBV4-3 and TRBJ2-7; 12 positions agree with TRBD1. V shed 2 bases, J shed 7 bases, and the junction held 6 bases outside the gene matches. From germline, CDR1 is LGHNA and CDR2 YSLEER. The CDR3 totals 15 residues.

The chain uses TRBV7-2 and TRBJ1-2, with TRBD1 matching 10 bases. This CDR3 is built from 16 residues. Germline V gene sequence: CDR1 SGHTA, CDR2 FQGNSA. V shed 1 base, J shed 8 bases, and the junction held 10 bases outside the gene matches. The CDR3 region has the DNA TGTGCCAGCAGCTTAGGTGGGACAGGGGCTGGGAGAGGCTACACCTTC. Residues: CASSLGGTGAGRGYTF.

This chain joins TRBV6-1 and TRBJ1-2, with a weak D call TRBD1 (6 bases). The CDR3 contains 17 residues. CDR1 is MNHNS and CDR2 is SASEGT in the germline V gene. V lost 4 bases and J lost 4, with 22 bases in between. The CDR3 loop reads CASSARDTGTILYGYTF. CDR3 coding DNA: TGTGCCAGCAGTGCCCGGGACACAGGGACAATACTCTATGGCTACACCTTC.

The rearrangement joins TRBV19 to TRBJ2-1, with D hard to call. Trimming pared 0 bases from V and 4 bases from J, leaving 10 bases between. Germline V gives CDR1 LNHDA, CDR2 SQIVND (reference sequence). The CDR3 covers 15 residues. The CDR3 region is CASSIDYQSYNEQFF. For the CDR3, the DNA is TGTGCCAGTAGTATAGACTACCAGTCTTACAATGAGCAGTTCTTC.

The gene calls are TRBV29-1 and TRBJ2-1, with TRBD1 matching 7 bases. The trim removed 1 base at V and 1 base at J, leaving 4 bases unmatched. Germline CDR1 reads SQVTM; CDR2 reads ANQGSEA. CDR3 length: 15 amino acids. CDR3 sequence: CSVEGGGRSYNEQFF. The CDR3 DNA sequence: TGCAGCGTTGAAGGAGGGGGCCGATCCTACAATGAGCAGTTCTTC.

V gene TRBV18 combines with J gene TRBJ2-6; D unclear. Between the trimmed V and J ends, which lost 0 bases and 0 bases, there was a span of 6 bases. Germline V gives CDR1 KGHSH, CDR2 LQKENI. This CDR3 comprises 16 residues. The CDR3 loop is CASSPPGSSGANVLTF. DNA for the CDR3: TGTGCCAGCTCACCACCAGGGTCCTCTGGGGCCAACGTCCTGACTTTC.

The chain employs TRBV9 and TRBJ2-3, with D maybe TRBD1 (5 bases). CDR1 and CDR2 from the germline V gene are SGDLS and YYNGEE. Trimming left V 3 bases short and J 10 bases short, with 15 bases between. This CDR3 is 13 amino acids long. This CDR3 is CASSAPYRSAQYF. In nucleotides, the CDR3 is TGTGCCAGCAGCGCCCCTTACAGGTCCGCGCAGTATTTT.